The 5 T cell receptor delta chains presented below share a single source sample, sequenced in a study of gamma-delta chains in newborns, infants, children. TCRdb re-called the reads with CATT. The table records thousands of delta-chain clones, approximately 1.5% of them present only once. Sequencing input: blood. Receptors originate from a child who was a newborn, infant or young child, either healthy, febrile or measles-vaccinated (not recorded which).

In regard to this clone: Since a far larger clone is one base different, this is likely a read error. This specimen includes other DNA sequences encoding the same CDR3. This chain links TRDV1 with TRDJ1, with D tentatively TRDD3 (5 bases). Germline V gene sequence: CDR1 TSWWSYY, CDR2 QGS. V was trimmed by 0 bases and J by 10 bases, leaving 30 bases between them. There are 19 residues in the CDR3. The CDR3 DNA is TGTGCTCTTGGGGAACTATGGTTTCCGAGGATAGATTTCCCTGTCGGACTCATCTTT. This sequence encodes CALGELWFPRIDFPVGLIF.

In this sample, this clone is large. The CDR3 DNA follows: TGTGCCTGTGACGCCGAGGGGACGTACACCGATAAACTCATCTTT. Its protein is CACDAEGTYTDKLIF. The rearrangement links TRDV2 to TRDJ1, with a possible D match to TRDD3 (5 bases). V gave up 3 bases and J gave up 0 bases, with 13 bases separating them. Germline CDR1 is GEAIGNYY and CDR2 is EKD. This CDR3 comprises 15 residues.

This clone is medium-sized (0.01 to 0.1%). In the same sample, other DNA sequences code for this CDR3. The rearrangement uses TRDV1 and TRDJ1, with 7 bases lining up with TRDD2. The CDR3 covers 22 residues. The germline V gene has CDR1 TSWWSYY and CDR2 QGS. V dropped 4 bases and J dropped 0; count of bases not matched to a gene: 26. As DNA, the CDR3 is TGTGCTCTTGGGGGAACCTTCCTCTGGTTAATAGGACCGGGGCCATACACCGATAAACTCATCTTT. It codes for CALGGTFLWLIGPGPYTDKLIF.

This clone is large. Other DNA sequences of this sample code for an identical CDR3. The chain has TRDV2 and TRDJ1, with D unresolved. Germline V lookup: CDR1 GEAIGNYY, CDR2 EKD. Trimming pared 3 bases from V and 2 bases from J, leaving 18 bases between. The CDR3 runs 16 residues. The CDR3: CACDARTRASTDKLIF. The CDR3 DNA sequence: TGTGCCTGTGACGCTCGTACTAGGGCTTCAACCGATAAACTCATCTTT.

This clone ranks as medium-sized. The V gene is TRDV1, the J gene TRDJ1; 7 positions match TRDD3. The germline V gene encodes CDR1 TSWWSYY and CDR2 QGS. V was clipped by 5 bases and J by 5 bases; unmatched bases: 14. The CDR3 sequence is 16 residues long. CDR3: CALGKREGGYADKLIF. CDR3 nucleotide sequence: TGTGCTCTTGGGAAGAGGGAGGGCGGATACGCGGATAAACTCATCTTT.